This T cell receptor (beta chain) was captured by sequencing in a study of cytomegalovirus exposure and HLA in healthy donors. The wider study: Of approximately 400 genotyped donors, about 81% clustered with self-reported Caucasian donors. Study-wide results and limits: Common viral pathogens (according to a later analysis) appeared linked to several of the most significant clusters. Of the V segments, some could not be distinguished, including TRBV6-2 and TRBV6-3, and were excluded. Most subjects had HLA-A and HLA-B alleles reportedly predicted accurately by TCR beta sequences.

PCR used 60 Vbeta primers and 13 Jbeta primers. Libraries were prepared by immunoSEQ multiplex PCR; TCRdb keeps only in-frame clonotypes and omits some of them. The sample holds some 180,000 clones, approximately 86% seen once. Regarding this clone: Antigen: not known. The same CDR3 is also encoded by other DNA sequences in this sample.

Germline loops: CDR1 SGHDT, CDR2 YYEEEE. The CDR3 contains 15 residues. The ends lost 4 bases at V and 3 bases at J; junction bases unmatched: 7. The chain is built from TRBV5-6 and TRBJ2-3; 8 bases match TRBD2. The clonotype comes from a boy between 2 and 10 years old in good health and CMV-seronegative. The sample was PBMCs. CDR3 sequence (DNA): TGTGCCAGCAGCCCGGGGGGGAGGTCGACAGATACGCAGTATTTT. Its protein is CASSPGGRSTDTQYF.